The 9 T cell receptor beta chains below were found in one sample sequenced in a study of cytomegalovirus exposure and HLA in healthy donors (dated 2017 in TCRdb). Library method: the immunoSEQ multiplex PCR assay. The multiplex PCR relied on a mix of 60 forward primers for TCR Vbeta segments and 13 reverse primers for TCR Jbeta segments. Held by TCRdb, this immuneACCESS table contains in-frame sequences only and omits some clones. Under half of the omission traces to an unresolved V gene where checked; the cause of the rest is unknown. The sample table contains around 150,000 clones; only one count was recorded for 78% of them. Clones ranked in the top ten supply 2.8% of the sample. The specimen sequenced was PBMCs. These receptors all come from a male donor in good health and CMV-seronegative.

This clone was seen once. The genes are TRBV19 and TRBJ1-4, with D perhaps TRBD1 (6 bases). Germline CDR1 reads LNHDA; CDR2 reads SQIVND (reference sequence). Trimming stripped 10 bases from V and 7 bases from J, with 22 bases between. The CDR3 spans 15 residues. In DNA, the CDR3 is TGTGCCACCATAGGACAGCGGGGCCGGGGTGAAAAACTGTTTTTT. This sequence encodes CATIGQRGRGEKLFF. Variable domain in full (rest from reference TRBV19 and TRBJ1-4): DGGITQSPKYLFRKEGQNVTLSCEQNLNHDAMYWYRQDPGQGLRLIYYSQIVNDFQKGDIAEGYSVSREKKESFPLTVTSAQKNPTAFYLCATIGQRGRGEKLFFGSGTQLSVL.

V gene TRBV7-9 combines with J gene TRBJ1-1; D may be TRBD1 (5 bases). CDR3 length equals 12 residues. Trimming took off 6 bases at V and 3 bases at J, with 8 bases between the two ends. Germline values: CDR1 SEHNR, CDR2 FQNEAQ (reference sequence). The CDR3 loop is CASRRGDTEAFF. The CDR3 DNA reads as TGTGCCAGCAGGCGGGGCGACACTGAAGCTTTCTTT. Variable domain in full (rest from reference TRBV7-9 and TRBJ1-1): DTGVSQNPRHKITKRGQNVTFRCDPISEHNRLYWYRQTLGQGPEFLTYFQNEAQLEKSRLLSDRFSAERPKGSFSTLEIQRTEQGDSAMYLCASRRGDTEAFFGQGTRLTVV.

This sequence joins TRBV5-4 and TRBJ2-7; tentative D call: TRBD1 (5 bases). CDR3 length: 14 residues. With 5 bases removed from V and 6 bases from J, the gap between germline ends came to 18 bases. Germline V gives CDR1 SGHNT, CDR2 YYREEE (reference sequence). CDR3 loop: CASREDMTLAEQYF. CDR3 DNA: TGTGCCAGCAGAGAGGACATGACGTTGGCCGAGCAGTACTTC. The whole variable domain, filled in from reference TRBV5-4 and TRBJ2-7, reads ETGVTQSPTHLIKTRGQQVTLRCSSQSGHNTVSWYQQALGQGPQFIFQYYREEENGRGNFPPRFSGLQFPNYSSELNVNALELDDSALYLCASREDMTLAEQYFGPGTRLTVT.

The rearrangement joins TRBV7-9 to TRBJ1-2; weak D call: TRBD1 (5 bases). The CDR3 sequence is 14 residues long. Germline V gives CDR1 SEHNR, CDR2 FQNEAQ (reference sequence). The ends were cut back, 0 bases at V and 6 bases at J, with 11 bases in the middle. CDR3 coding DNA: TGTGCCAGCAGCTTAGCGGGCAGGGTCGATGGCTACACCTTC. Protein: CASSLAGRVDGYTF.

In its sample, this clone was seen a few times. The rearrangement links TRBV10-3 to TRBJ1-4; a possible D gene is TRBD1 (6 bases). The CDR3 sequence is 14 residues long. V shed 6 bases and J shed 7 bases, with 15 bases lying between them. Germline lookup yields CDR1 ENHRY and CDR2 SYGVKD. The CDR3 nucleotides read TGTGCCATCAGCTCAGGAAGCAGGGGTGAAAAACTGTTTTTT. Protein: CAISSGSRGEKLFF.

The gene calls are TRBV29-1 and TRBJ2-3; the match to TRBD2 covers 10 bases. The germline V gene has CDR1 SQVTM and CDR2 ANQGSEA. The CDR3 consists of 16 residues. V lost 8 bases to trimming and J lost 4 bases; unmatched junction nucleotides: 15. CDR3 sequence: CSLLRDTSGKPDTQYF. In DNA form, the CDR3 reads TGCAGCCTTTTGAGGGACACTAGCGGGAAACCAGATACGCAGTATTTT.

CDR3 in amino acids: CASSLTDLNYGYTF. CDR3 bases: TGTGCCAGCAGCCTCACAGACCTCAACTATGGCTACACCTTC. The chain uses TRBV11-2 and TRBJ1-2; D not resolved. Germline values: CDR1 SGHAT, CDR2 FQNNGV. Trimming removed 5 bases at V and 2 bases at J, with 12 bases between. The CDR3 length is 14 residues.

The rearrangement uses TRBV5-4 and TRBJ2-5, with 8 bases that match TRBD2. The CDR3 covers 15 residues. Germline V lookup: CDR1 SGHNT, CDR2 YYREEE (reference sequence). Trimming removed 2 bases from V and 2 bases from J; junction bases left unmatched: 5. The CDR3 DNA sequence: TGTGCCAGCAGCTTTCCTGCGGGAGGACAAGAGACCCAGTACTTC. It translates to CASSFPAGGQETQYF.

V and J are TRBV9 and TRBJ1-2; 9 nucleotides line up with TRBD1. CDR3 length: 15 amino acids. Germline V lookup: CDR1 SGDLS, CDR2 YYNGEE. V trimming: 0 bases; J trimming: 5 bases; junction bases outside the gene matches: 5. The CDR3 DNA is TGTGCCAGCAGCGTAGGGGGACAGGGTGTTTATGGCTACACCTTC. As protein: CASSVGGQGVYGYTF.